This is a list of T cell receptor beta chains from one sample in a study of graft-versus-host responses after intestinal transplantation. Profiling relied on immunoSEQ multiplex PCR, and the TCRdb table lists in-frame clones only, not all of them. Of about 3,000 clones in the sample, 30% to 35% were seen once. The source material was alloreactive CD4+ T cells from a mixed lymphocyte reaction culture, sampled before transplantation. These receptors were taken from a human patient who was an organ donor for intestinal transplantation. Each CDR3 is given without its conserved first and last residue. A D gene is named only where the DNA matches it firmly.

J gene	D gene	V gene	CDR3 protein
TRBJ1-2	.	TRBV28	ASRGGVVYGYT
TRBJ1-6	.	TRBV18	ASSPLERSPLH
TRBJ2-5	TRBD2	TRBV5-4	ASTARLAGGKETQY
TRBJ1-6	.	TRBV7-6	ASSLARDSPLH
TRBJ2-7	TRBD1	TRBV11-3	ASSLDRDRGFYEQY
TRBJ2-3	.	TRBV7-9	ASSPAVTGFTDTQY
TRBJ1-1	.	TRBV10-1	ASSVSMNTEAF
TRBJ1-6	.	TRBV18	ASSPIRGKDSPLH
TRBJ1-2	.	TRBV7-1	ASSLTTGYGYT
TRBJ1-2	TRBD1	TRBV28	ASTDRAGGRWGYT
TRBJ2-1	TRBD2	TRBV18	ASQRGAYNEQF
TRBJ1-6	.	TRBV4-1	ASSPRVDMSSYNSPLH
TRBJ2-2	.	TRBV7-2	ASSSGWGTGELF
TRBJ2-7	.	TRBV7-9	ASSLARSRPH
TRBJ2-3	TRBD1	TRBV7-8	ASSLSGTAQY
TRBJ1-1	.	TRBV7-9	ASSPTGRTEAF
TRBJ1-1	.	TRBV6-1	ASSEAAGSWGEAF